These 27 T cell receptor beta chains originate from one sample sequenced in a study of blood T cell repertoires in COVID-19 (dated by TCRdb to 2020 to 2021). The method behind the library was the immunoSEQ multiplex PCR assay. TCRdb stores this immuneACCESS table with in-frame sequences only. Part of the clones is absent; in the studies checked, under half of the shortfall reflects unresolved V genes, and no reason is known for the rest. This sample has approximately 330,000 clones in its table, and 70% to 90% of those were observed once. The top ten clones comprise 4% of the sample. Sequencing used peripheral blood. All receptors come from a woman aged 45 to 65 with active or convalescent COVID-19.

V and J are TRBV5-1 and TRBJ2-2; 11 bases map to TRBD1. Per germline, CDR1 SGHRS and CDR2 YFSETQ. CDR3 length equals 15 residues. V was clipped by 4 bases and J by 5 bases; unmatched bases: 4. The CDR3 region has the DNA TGCGCCAGCAGCATGGGACAGGGGGATACCGGGGAGCTGTTTTTT. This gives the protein CASSMGQGDTGELFF.

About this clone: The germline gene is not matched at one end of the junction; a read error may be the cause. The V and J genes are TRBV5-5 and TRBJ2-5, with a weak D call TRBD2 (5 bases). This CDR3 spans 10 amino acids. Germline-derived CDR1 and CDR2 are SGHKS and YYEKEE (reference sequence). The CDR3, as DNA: TGTGCCAGCAGCCACCGGGAATCCCACTTC. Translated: CASSHRESHF.

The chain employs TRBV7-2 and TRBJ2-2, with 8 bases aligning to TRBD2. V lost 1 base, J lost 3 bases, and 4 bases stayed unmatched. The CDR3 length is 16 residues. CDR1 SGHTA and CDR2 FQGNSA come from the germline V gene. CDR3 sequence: CASSLGLAGYTGELFF. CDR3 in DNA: TGTGCCAGCAGCTTAGGTCTAGCGGGCTACACCGGGGAGCTGTTTTTT.

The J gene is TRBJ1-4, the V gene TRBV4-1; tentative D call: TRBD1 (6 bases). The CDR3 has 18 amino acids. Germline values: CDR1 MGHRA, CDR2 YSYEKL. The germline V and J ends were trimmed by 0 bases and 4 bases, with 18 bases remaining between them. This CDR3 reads CASSQEGRRGGFNEKLFF. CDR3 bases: TGCGCCAGCAGCCAAGAAGGGCGCAGGGGAGGGTTTAATGAAAAACTGTTTTTT.

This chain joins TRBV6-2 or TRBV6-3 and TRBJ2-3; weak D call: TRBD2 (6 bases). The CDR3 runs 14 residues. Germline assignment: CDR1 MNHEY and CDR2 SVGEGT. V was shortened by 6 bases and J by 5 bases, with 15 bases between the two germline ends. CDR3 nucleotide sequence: TGTGCCAGCAGCAAGGACCTGACTAGAGATACGCAGTATTTT. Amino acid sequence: CASSKDLTRDTQYF.

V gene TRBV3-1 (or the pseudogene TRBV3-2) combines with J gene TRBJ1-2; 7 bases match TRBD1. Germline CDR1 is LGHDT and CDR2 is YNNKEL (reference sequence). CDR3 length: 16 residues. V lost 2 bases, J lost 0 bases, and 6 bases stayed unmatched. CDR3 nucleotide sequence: TGTGCCAGCAGCCAACTGGCTGGGACAGCTAACTATGGCTACACCTTC. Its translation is CASSQLAGTANYGYTF.

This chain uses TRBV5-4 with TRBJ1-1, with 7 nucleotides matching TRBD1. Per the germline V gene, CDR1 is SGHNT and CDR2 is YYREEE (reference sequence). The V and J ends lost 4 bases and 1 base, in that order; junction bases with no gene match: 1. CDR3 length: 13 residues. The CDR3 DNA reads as TGTGCCAGCAGCCGACAGGGGAACACTGAAGCTTTCTTT. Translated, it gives CASSRQGNTEAFF.

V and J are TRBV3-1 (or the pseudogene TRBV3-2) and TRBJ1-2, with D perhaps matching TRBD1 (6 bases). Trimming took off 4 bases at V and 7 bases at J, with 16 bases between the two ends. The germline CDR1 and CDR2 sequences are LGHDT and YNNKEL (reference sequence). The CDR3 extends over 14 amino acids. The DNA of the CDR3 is TGTGCCAGCAGCCCCAGGGGTACAAAAGGTGGCTACACCTTC. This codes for CASSPRGTKGGYTF.

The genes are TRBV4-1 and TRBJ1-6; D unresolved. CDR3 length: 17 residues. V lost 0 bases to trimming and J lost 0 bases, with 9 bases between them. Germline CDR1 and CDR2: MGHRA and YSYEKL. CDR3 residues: CASSQEQFSSYNSPLHF. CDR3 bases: TGCGCCAGCAGCCAAGAACAGTTCAGCTCCTATAATTCACCCCTCCACTTT.

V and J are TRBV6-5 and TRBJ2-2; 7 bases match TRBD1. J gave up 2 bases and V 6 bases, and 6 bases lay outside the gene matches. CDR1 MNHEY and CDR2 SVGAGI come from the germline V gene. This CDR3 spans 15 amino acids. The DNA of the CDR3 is TGTGCCAGCAGATTGACAGGGATTAACACCGGGGAGCTGTTTTTT. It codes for CASRLTGINTGELFF.

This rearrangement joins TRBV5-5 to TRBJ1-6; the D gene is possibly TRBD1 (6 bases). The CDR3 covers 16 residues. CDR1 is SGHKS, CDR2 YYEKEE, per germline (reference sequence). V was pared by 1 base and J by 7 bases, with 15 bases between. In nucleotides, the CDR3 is TGTGCCAGCAGCTTGTATGGGGGCCTCGGGAATTCACCCCTCCACTTT. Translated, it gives CASSLYGGLGNSPLHF.

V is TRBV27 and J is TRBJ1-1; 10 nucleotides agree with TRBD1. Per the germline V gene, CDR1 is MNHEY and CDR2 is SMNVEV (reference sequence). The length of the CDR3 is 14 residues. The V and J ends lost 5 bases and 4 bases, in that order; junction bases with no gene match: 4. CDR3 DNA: TGTGCCAGCAGTGTCGGGACAGGGGCCACTGAAGCTTTCTTT. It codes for CASSVGTGATEAFF.

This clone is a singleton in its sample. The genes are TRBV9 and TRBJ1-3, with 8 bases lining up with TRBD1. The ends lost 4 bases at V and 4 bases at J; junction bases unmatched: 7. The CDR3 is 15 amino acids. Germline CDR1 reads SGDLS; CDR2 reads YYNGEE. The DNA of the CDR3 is TGTGCCAGCAGCCGGGACAGGAATCGGGGAAACACCATATATTTT. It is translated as CASSRDRNRGNTIYF. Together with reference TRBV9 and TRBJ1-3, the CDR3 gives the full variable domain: DSGVTQTPKHLITATGQRVTLRCSPRSGDLSVYWYQQSLDQGLQFLIQYYNGEERAKGNILERFSAQQFPDLHSELNLSSLELGDSALYFCASSRDRNRGNTIYFGEGSWLTVV.

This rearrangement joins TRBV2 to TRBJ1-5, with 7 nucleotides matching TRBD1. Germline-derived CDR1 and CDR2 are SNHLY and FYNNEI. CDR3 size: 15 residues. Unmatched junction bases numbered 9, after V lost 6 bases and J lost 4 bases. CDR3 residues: CASSTRAGGNQPQHF. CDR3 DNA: TGTGCCAGCAGCACCAGGGCAGGGGGGAATCAGCCCCAGCATTTT.

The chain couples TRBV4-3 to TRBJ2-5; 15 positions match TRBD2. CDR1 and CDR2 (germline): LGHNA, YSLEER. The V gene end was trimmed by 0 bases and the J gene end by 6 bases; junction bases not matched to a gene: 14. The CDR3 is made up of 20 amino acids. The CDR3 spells CASSQDFGGLAGGRMKTQYF. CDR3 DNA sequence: TGCGCCAGCAGCCAAGATTTTGGGGGACTAGCGGGAGGAAGGATGAAGACCCAGTACTTC.

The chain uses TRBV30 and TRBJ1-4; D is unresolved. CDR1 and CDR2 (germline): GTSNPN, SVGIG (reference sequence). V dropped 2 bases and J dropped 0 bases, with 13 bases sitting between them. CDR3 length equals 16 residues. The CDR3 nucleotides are TGTGCCTGGAGTCGCCAGGCACCATCAACTAATGAAAAACTGTTTTTT. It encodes CAWSRQAPSTNEKLFF.

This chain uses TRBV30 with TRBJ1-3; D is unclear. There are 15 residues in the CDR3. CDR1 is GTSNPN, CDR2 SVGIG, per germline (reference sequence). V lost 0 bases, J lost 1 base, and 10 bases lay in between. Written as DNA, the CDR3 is TGTGCCTGGAGTGTTAGGAGGCAGTCTGGAAACACCATATATTTT. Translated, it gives CAWSVRRQSGNTIYF. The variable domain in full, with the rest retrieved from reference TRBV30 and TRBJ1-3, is SQTIHQWPATLVQPVGSPLSLECTVEGTSNPNLYWYRQAAGRGLQLLFYSVGIGQISSEVPQNLSASRPQDRQFILSSKKLLLSDSGFYLCAWSVRRQSGNTIYFGEGSWLTVV.

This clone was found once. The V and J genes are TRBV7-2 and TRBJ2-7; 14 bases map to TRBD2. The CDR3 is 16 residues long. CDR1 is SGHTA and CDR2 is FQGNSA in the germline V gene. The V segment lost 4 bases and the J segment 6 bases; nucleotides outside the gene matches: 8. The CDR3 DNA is TGTGCCAGCAGCTCCGCTTGGGGACTAGCGGGAGTCGAGCAGTACTTC. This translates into CASSSAWGLAGVEQYF. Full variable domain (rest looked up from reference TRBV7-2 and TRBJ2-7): GAGVSQSPSNKVTEKGKDVELRCDPISGHTALYWYRQSLGQGLEFLIYFQGNSAPDKSGLPSDRFSAERTGGSVSTLTIQRTQQEDSAVYLCASSSAWGLAGVEQYFGPGTRLTVT.

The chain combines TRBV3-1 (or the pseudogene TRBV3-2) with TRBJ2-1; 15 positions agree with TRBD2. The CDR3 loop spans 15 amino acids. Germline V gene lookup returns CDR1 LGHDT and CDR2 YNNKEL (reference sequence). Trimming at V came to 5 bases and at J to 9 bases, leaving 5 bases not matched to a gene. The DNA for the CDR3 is TGTGCCAGCAGCTACGGACTAGCGGGAGGGGTTGAGCAGTTCTTC. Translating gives CASSYGLAGGVEQFF.

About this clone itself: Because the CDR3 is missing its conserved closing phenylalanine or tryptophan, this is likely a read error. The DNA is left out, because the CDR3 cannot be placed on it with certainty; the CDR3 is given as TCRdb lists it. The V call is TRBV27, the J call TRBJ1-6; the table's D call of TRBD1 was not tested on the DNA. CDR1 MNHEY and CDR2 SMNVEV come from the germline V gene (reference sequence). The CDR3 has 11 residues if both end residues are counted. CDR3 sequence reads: CASSSDRGIIN.

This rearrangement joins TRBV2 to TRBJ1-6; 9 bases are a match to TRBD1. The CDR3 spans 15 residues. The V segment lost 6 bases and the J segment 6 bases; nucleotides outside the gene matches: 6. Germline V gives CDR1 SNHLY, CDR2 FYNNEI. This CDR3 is CASRAGTGSNSPLHF. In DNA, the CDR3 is TGTGCCAGCAGGGCCGGGACAGGGAGTAATTCACCCCTCCACTTT.

CDR3 residues: CASSQSGTGGYEQYF. CDR3 DNA sequence: TGCGCCAGCAGCCAATCCGGGACAGGGGGCTACGAGCAGTACTTC. The chain couples TRBV4-3 to TRBJ2-7; 11 bases align to TRBD1. This CDR3 region has 15 residues. Looked up from germline, CDR1 is LGHNA and CDR2 is YSLEER. With 2 bases clipped from V and 3 bases from J, the junction kept 3 bases outside the gene matches.

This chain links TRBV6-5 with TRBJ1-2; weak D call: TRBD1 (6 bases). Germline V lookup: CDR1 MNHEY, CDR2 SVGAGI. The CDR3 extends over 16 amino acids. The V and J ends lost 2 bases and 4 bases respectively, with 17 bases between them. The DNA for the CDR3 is TGTGCCAGCAGTTACCTCCTGGGGGCTCTCGGCTATGGCTACACCTTC. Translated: CASSYLLGALGYGYTF.

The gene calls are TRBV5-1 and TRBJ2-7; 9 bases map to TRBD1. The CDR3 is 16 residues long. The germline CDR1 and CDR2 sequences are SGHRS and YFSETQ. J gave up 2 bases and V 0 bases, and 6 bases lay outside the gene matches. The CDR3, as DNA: TGCGCCAGCAGCTTGGGGGACAGGGAGGGACCCTACGAGCAGTACTTC. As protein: CASSLGDREGPYEQYF.

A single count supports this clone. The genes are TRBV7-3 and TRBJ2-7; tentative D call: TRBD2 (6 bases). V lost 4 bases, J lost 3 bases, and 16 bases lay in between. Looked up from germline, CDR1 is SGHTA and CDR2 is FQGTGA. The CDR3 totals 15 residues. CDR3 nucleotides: TGTGCCAGCAGCTGGTCGGGGGATCCATACTACGAGCAGTACTTC. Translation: CASSWSGDPYYEQYF.

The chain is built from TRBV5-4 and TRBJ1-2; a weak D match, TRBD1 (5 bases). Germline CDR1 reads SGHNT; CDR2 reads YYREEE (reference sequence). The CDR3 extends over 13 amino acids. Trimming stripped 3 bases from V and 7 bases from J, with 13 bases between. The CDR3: CASSWSTVPGYTF. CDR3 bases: TGTGCCAGCAGCTGGTCGACAGTGCCTGGCTACACCTTC. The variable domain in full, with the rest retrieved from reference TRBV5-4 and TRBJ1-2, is ETGVTQSPTHLIKTRGQQVTLRCSSQSGHNTVSWYQQALGQGPQFIFQYYREEENGRGNFPPRFSGLQFPNYSSELNVNALELDDSALYLCASSWSTVPGYTFGSGTRLTVV.

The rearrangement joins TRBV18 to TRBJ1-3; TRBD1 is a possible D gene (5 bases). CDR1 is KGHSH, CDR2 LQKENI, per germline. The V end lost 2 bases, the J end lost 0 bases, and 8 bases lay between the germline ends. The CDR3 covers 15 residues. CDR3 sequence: CASSPSGASGNTIYF. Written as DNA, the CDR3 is TGTGCCAGCTCACCAAGCGGGGCCTCTGGAAACACCATATATTTT.